The entry that follows covers one TCR beta chain sequence. Its antigen is currently unknown. Germline CDR1 SGHDT, CDR2 YYEEEE. This CDR3 has 17 amino acids. The V end lost 3 bases, the J end lost 0 bases, and 16 bases lay between the germline ends. This sample was included in a study of OX40 agonist ivuxolimab in advanced cancers. The wider study: Therapy given before enrollment (anti-PD-1, anti-PD-L1 or anti-CTLA-4) was allowed, and around 41% had some.

The protocol was immunoSEQ multiplex PCR, while the TCRdb copy is restricted to in-frame clones and leaves out a portion. This sample has about 90,000 clones, with approximately 91% found just once. Broader study findings: It was also the case that some nonresponders had low normalized T-cell clonal expansion. Circulating CD4+ and CD8+ T cells showed clonal expansion by week 6 at 0.1 to 3.0 mg/kg.

V gene TRBV5-6 combines with J gene TRBJ1-3; D not resolved. This clonotype was obtained from an adult with an advanced solid tumor such as melanoma, head and neck, liver or kidney cancer. Sequences were derived from CD4+ or CD8+ T cells sorted from blood, sampled in a trial of the OX40 agonist ivuxolimab. This CDR3 is CASSSLLDGYSGNTIYF. The CDR3 DNA reads as TGTGCCAGCAGCTCCTTATTGGACGGATACTCTGGAAACACCATATATTTT. The variable domain in full, completed from reference TRBV5-6 and TRBJ1-3, reads DAGVTQSPTHLIKTRGQQVTLRCSPKSGHDTVSWYQQALGQGPQFIFQYYEEEERQRGNFPDRFSGHQFPNYSSELNVNALLLGDSALYLCASSSLLDGYSGNTIYFGEGSWLTVV.